These 5 T cell receptor beta chains share one sample of origin, sequenced in a study of shared T cell receptors in the human thymus. Sequenced by immunoSEQ multiplex PCR; TCRdb stores in-frame clones only, minus some. The table records hundreds of thousands of clones, approximately 85% of them present only once. The sample was also linked to a second study, of human thymus T cells.

The sequenced sample was thymocytes. All receptors come from a girl in the first two years of life with a congenital heart defect.

The CDR3 bases are TGTGCCAGCAGCTTCACGACAGGGGGGAATGAAAAACTGTTTTTT. As protein: CASSFTTGGNEKLFF. The chain uses TRBV5-4 and TRBJ1-4; TRBD1 matches 9 bases. CDR1 and CDR2 from the germline V gene are SGHNT and YYREEE (reference sequence). The trim removed 2 bases at V and 5 bases at J, leaving 4 bases unmatched. The CDR3 covers 15 residues.

This clone was seen just once. The chain links TRBV6-5 to TRBJ1-6; tentatively, D is TRBD1 (5 bases). There are 16 residues in the CDR3. The germline V and J ends were trimmed by 2 bases and 7 bases, with 15 bases remaining between them. The germline V gene has CDR1 MNHEY and CDR2 SVGAGI. The chain's CDR3 is CASSYRHSGVNSPLHF. The CDR3 DNA follows: TGTGCCAGCAGTTACAGGCATTCGGGGGTGAATTCACCCCTCCACTTT.

The chain links TRBV5-6 to TRBJ1-2, with D perhaps TRBD1 (6 bases). The CDR3 totals 14 residues. V was cut by 1 base and J by 4 bases, with 11 bases left in between. The germline V gene has CDR1 SGHDT and CDR2 YYEEEE. DNA of the CDR3: TGTGCCAGCAGCTTGAGGGGGTTCAGCTATGGCTACACCTTC. Translation gives CASSLRGFSYGYTF.

The genes are TRBV18 and TRBJ2-2; 7 bases line up with TRBD1. After removal of 6 bases from V and 5 bases from J, the junction contained 6 bases not matched to a gene. The CDR3 is 14 residues long. Germline assignment: CDR1 KGHSH and CDR2 LQKENI. The CDR3: CASSSSRGTGELFF. The DNA of the CDR3 is TGTGCCAGCTCCTCCTCCAGGGGGACCGGGGAGCTGTTTTTT.

The chain has TRBV5-1 and TRBJ2-7, with TRBD1 matching 11 bases. Germline assignment: CDR1 SGHRS and CDR2 YFSETQ. V dropped 2 bases and J dropped 5; count of bases not matched to a gene: 15. CDR3 length: 18 amino acids. CDR3 coding DNA: TGCGCCAGCAGCTTCAAAATCGGGCTGGACAGGGGGCTGCACGAGCAGTACTTC. Its protein is CASSFKIGLDRGLHEQYF.